Below, 19 T cell receptor beta chains from the same sample are listed, as sequenced in a study of blood T cells in healthy people across ages. A second about 6 to 11 cycle PCR used barcoded and J-beta primers. A single record per CDR3 protein comes from TCRdb applying MiXCR to the 5' RACE reads. The sample carries 700,000 to 850,000 distinct CDR3 sequences, about 55% recorded once. Material for sequencing was blood. The receptors were sampled from an older man in good health.

V is TRBV5-1 and J is TRBJ2-2; D uncertain. Trimming cost V 2 bases and J 4 bases, with 12 bases left between them. Germline CDR1 reads SGHRS; CDR2 reads YFSETQ. This CDR3 region has 15 residues. This chain's CDR3 is CASSLRADSTGELFF. CDR3 nucleotides: TGCGCCAGCAGCTTACGGGCGGATAGCACCGGGGAGCTGTTTTTT.

V is TRBV20-1 and J is TRBJ2-5; maybe TRBD2 (5 bases). The assigned J gene may be wrong: the sequence end matches TRBJ2-4 better. The germline V gene encodes CDR1 DFQATT and CDR2 SNEGSKA (reference sequence). The CDR3 contains 15 residues. CDR3 bases: TGCAGTGCTAGCCGAGGCGGGCCCGGCAAAAACATTCAGTACTTC. It specifies CSASRGGPGKNIQYF.

J is TRBJ2-1 and V is TRBV27; perhaps TRBD2 as D (5 bases). CDR1 and CDR2 from the germline V gene are MNHEY and SMNVEV (reference sequence). The CDR3 is made up of 13 amino acids. The V gene lost 5 bases and the J gene lost 10 bases, with 15 bases spanning the gap. CDR3 nucleotides: TGTGCCAGCAGTATAAGCCCTTGGGAGGAGCAGTTCTTC. Translated: CASSISPWEEQFF.

In its sample, this clonotype was seen a few times. V and J are TRBV7-6 and TRBJ2-1, with D perhaps TRBD2 (6 bases). The CDR3 totals 14 residues. CDR1 SGHVS and CDR2 FNYEAQ come from the germline V gene. Deletions cut 0 bases from V and 8 bases from J, with 11 bases between. DNA of the CDR3: TGTGCCAGCAGCTTAGCGGCTAGCGAACATGAGCAGTTCTTC. It encodes CASSLAASEHEQFF.

The chain links TRBV25-1 to TRBJ1-6; 8 nucleotides agree with TRBD1. Germline values: CDR1 MGHDK, CDR2 SYGVNS. This CDR3 comprises 14 residues. J was trimmed by 5 bases and V by 10 bases; bases with no gene match: 7. Written as DNA, the CDR3 is TGTGCCATCCAGGGGGCGACAGATAATTCACCCCTCCACTTT. Protein: CAIQGATDNSPLHF. The full variable domain, with the rest looked up from reference TRBV25-1 and TRBJ1-6, is EADIYQTPRYLVIGTGKKITLECSQTMGHDKMYWYQQDPGMELHLIHYSYGVNSTEKGDLSSESTVSRIRTEHFPLTLESARPSHTSQYLCAIQGATDNSPLHFGNGTRLTVT.

The V gene is TRBV30, the J gene TRBJ2-1, with D perhaps matching TRBD1 or TRBD2 (5 bases each). Trimming removed 1 base from V and 6 bases from J, with 13 bases in between. CDR3 length: 14 amino acids. Germline V gives CDR1 GTSNPN, CDR2 SVGIG (reference sequence). This chain's CDR3 is CAWSAGRAGNEQFF. The CDR3 DNA reads TGTGCCTGGAGTGCCGGCAGGGCGGGCAATGAGCAGTTCTTC.

The chain uses TRBV5-6 and TRBJ2-3; 8 bases map to TRBD2. The V gene end was trimmed by 4 bases and the J gene end by 14 bases; junction bases not matched to a gene: 21. CDR1 is SGHDT, CDR2 YYEEEE, per germline. There are 16 residues in the CDR3. In DNA form, the CDR3 reads TGTGCCAGCAGCCTAGGGGGGACTAGTTTTCCCAGATACGCGTATTTT. As protein: CASSLGGTSFPRYAYF.

This clonotype turned up a few times. V is TRBV19 and J is TRBJ2-7; 7 nucleotides line up with TRBD1. CDR1 is LNHDA and CDR2 is SQIVND in the germline V gene (reference sequence). This CDR3 has 15 amino acids. V lost 4 bases, J lost 2 bases, and 8 bases stayed unmatched. The CDR3 reads CASSTDDRATYEQYF. The CDR3 DNA sequence: TGTGCCAGTAGTACCGACGACAGGGCCACCTACGAGCAGTACTTC.

This chain connects TRBV4-2 to TRBJ2-1; either TRBD1 or TRBD2 may supply D (5 bases each). CDR1 is LGHNA and CDR2 is YNFKEQ in the germline V gene. V was cut by 8 bases and J by 0 bases, with 11 bases left in between. The CDR3 contains 14 residues. CDR3 in DNA: TGTGCCAGCTGCTCTGGGACCTCCTACAATGAGCAGTTCTTC. Residues: CASCSGTSYNEQFF.

In this sample, this clonotype turned up a few times. V gene TRBV6-4 combines with J gene TRBJ1-5; D gene ambiguous. The CDR3 spans 15 residues. Between the trimmed V and J ends, which lost 2 bases and 4 bases, there was a span of 12 bases. The germline CDR1 and CDR2 sequences are MRHNA and SNTAGT. The chain's CDR3 is CASSDTDLGNQPQHF. The DNA for the CDR3 is TGTGCCAGCAGTGACACCGATTTAGGGAATCAGCCCCAGCATTTT.

This clonotype appeared a few times. This chain links TRBV13 with TRBJ2-3; 14 nucleotides align to TRBD2. CDR1 and CDR2 from the germline V gene are PRHDT and FYEKMQ (reference sequence). The ends lost 4 bases at V and 3 bases at J; junction bases unmatched: 9. This CDR3 is built from 18 residues. CDR3 loop: CASSWRTSGRRFTDTQYF. In DNA form, the CDR3 reads TGTGCCAGCAGCTGGCGGACTAGCGGGAGGCGGTTTACAGATACGCAGTATTTT.

This clonotype was observed a single time. A read error may account for a junction end that differs from germline. V usage is TRBV20-1 and J usage is TRBJ2-1; TRBD2 matches at 8 bases. The CDR3 consists of 13 residues. Germline V CDR1 and CDR2: DFQATT, SNEGSKA (reference sequence). CDR3 loop: CGARLATYNEQFF. The CDR3 region has the DNA TGCGGTGCTAGACTAGCGACCTACAATGAGCAGTTCTTC.

Note on this clonotype: A much larger clone lies one base from this, so it may be a read error. This chain uses TRBV12-3 or TRBV12-4 with TRBJ1-2, with D uncertain. V was clipped by 6 bases and J by 4 bases, with 21 bases between them. The CDR3 sequence is 16 residues long. The CDR3 loop is CASRLESGEGGYGYTF. The CDR3 DNA is TGTGCCAGCAGATTGGAATCCGGGGAGGGCGGCTATGGCTACACCTTC.

The CDR3 protein is CASSSRGRENVHEQFF. The DNA for the CDR3 is TGTGCCAGCAGTTCTCGTGGGCGGGAGAATGTCCATGAGCAGTTCTTC. J is TRBJ2-1 and V is TRBV7-8; 7 nucleotides match TRBD2. The CDR3 is 16 amino acids. The V gene end was trimmed by 6 bases and the J gene end by 8 bases; junction bases not matched to a gene: 16. Germline V gene lookup returns CDR1 SGHVS and CDR2 FQNEAQ.

The chain has TRBV27 and TRBJ1-4; D gene ambiguous. V was trimmed by 8 bases and J by 5 bases, leaving 12 bases between them. The CDR3 length is 13 residues. Germline-derived CDR1 and CDR2 are MNHEY and SMNVEV (reference sequence). CDR3 coding DNA: TGTGCCAGCCGCAGGTTATTAAATGAAAAACTGTTTTTT. Translating it yields CASRRLLNEKLFF.

The V and J genes are TRBV20-1 and TRBJ1-2, with TRBD1 matching 7 bases. Trimming cost V 2 bases and J 8 bases; bases outside gene matches: 5. The CDR3 runs to 12 residues. Germline loops: CDR1 DFQATT, CDR2 SNEGSKA (reference sequence). The CDR3 DNA reads as TGCAGTGCTAGACCGGGACAGATGGGCTACACCTTC. It specifies CSARPGQMGYTF.

V is TRBV15 and J is TRBJ1-6, with 9 bases lining up with TRBD1. The CDR3 spans 18 residues. Germline assignment: CDR1 LNHNV and CDR2 YYDKDF (reference sequence). V shed 1 base, J shed 0 bases, and the junction held 4 bases outside the gene matches. The CDR3 region is CATSRVTGGSSYNSPLHF. For the CDR3, the DNA is TGTGCCACCAGCAGAGTAACAGGGGGCAGCTCCTATAATTCACCCCTCCACTTT.

This clonotype was seen more than once but under ten times. The chain carries TRBV7-9 and TRBJ1-2; no clear D. Trimming stripped 5 bases from V and 6 bases from J, with 7 bases between. The CDR3 is 11 residues long. Germline V CDR1 and CDR2: SEHNR, FQNEAQ (reference sequence). The CDR3 reads CASSGPDGYTF. The CDR3 DNA is TGTGCCAGCAGCGGTCCCGATGGCTACACCTTC.

The J gene is TRBJ2-5, the V gene TRBV5-1; unclear D gene. Trimming removed 4 bases at V and 2 bases at J, with 18 bases between. Germline CDR1 is SGHRS and CDR2 is YFSETQ. CDR3 length: 16 residues. This CDR3 reads CASSPSGGGLQETQYF. DNA of the CDR3: TGCGCCAGCAGCCCCTCGGGTGGTGGGTTGCAAGAGACCCAGTACTTC.